The clone carrying this T cell receptor beta chain was seen only a few times. Its antigen remains unidentified. V was shortened by 6 bases and J by 4 bases, with 10 bases between the two germline ends. CDR1 SEHNR and CDR2 FQNEAQ come from the germline V gene (reference sequence). The CDR3 consists of 12 residues. This sample was taken from a study of T cells in Graves' hyperthyroidism and ophthalmopathy. At the level of the study: Sampling of peripheral blood happened at initial diagnosis, prior to any treatment.

Study observations and caveats: In the analysis, a 13 V-J model separated ophthalmopathy from stable hyperthyroidism.

Patients showing uncontrolled infection, other autoimmune disease, pregnancy or lactation were ineligible. Amplification of TCR beta CDR3 regions was performed using RNA transcripts as template. An initial round of RT-PCR targeting the TCR CDR3 relied on the HTBI primer set. TCRdb reprocessed the multiplex PCR reads via MiXCR and lists one record per CDR3 protein. The sample records roughly 560,000 distinct CDR3 sequences, over 12% being singletons. Sequencing was carried out using blood. The J gene is TRBJ2-7, the V gene TRBV7-9, with a possible D match to TRBD2 (6 bases). This sequence originates from a woman between 35 and 50 years old with Graves' ophthalmopathy. The CDR3 DNA reads as TGTGCCAGCAGTCGGAGGGAATACGAGCAGTACTTC. As protein: CASSRREYEQYF.